Listed here is a single T cell receptor beta chain. This sample was included in a study of T cell repertoires in ileal Crohn's disease. The time point here: neoterminal ileum biopsy at postoperative endoscopy, about 6 months after surgery. Assay: immunoSEQ multiplex PCR; the TCRdb copy retains only in-frame clones and omits some. The sample gives about 5,300 clones, approximately 84% of which show up once; about a third is in the top ten. The germline V and J ends were trimmed by 5 bases and 5 bases, with 13 bases remaining between them. Germline CDR1 and CDR2: SGHAT and FQNNGV. The CDR3 contains 15 residues.

Sequenced input: ileal tissue. This clonotype was sampled from an adult with Crohn's disease. V is TRBV11-2 and J is TRBJ1-6; TRBD1 might be the D (5 bases). CDR3 region: CASSPGGRNNSPLHF. For the CDR3, the DNA is TGTGCCAGCAGCCCCGGGGGAAGAAATAATTCACCCCTCCACTTT.